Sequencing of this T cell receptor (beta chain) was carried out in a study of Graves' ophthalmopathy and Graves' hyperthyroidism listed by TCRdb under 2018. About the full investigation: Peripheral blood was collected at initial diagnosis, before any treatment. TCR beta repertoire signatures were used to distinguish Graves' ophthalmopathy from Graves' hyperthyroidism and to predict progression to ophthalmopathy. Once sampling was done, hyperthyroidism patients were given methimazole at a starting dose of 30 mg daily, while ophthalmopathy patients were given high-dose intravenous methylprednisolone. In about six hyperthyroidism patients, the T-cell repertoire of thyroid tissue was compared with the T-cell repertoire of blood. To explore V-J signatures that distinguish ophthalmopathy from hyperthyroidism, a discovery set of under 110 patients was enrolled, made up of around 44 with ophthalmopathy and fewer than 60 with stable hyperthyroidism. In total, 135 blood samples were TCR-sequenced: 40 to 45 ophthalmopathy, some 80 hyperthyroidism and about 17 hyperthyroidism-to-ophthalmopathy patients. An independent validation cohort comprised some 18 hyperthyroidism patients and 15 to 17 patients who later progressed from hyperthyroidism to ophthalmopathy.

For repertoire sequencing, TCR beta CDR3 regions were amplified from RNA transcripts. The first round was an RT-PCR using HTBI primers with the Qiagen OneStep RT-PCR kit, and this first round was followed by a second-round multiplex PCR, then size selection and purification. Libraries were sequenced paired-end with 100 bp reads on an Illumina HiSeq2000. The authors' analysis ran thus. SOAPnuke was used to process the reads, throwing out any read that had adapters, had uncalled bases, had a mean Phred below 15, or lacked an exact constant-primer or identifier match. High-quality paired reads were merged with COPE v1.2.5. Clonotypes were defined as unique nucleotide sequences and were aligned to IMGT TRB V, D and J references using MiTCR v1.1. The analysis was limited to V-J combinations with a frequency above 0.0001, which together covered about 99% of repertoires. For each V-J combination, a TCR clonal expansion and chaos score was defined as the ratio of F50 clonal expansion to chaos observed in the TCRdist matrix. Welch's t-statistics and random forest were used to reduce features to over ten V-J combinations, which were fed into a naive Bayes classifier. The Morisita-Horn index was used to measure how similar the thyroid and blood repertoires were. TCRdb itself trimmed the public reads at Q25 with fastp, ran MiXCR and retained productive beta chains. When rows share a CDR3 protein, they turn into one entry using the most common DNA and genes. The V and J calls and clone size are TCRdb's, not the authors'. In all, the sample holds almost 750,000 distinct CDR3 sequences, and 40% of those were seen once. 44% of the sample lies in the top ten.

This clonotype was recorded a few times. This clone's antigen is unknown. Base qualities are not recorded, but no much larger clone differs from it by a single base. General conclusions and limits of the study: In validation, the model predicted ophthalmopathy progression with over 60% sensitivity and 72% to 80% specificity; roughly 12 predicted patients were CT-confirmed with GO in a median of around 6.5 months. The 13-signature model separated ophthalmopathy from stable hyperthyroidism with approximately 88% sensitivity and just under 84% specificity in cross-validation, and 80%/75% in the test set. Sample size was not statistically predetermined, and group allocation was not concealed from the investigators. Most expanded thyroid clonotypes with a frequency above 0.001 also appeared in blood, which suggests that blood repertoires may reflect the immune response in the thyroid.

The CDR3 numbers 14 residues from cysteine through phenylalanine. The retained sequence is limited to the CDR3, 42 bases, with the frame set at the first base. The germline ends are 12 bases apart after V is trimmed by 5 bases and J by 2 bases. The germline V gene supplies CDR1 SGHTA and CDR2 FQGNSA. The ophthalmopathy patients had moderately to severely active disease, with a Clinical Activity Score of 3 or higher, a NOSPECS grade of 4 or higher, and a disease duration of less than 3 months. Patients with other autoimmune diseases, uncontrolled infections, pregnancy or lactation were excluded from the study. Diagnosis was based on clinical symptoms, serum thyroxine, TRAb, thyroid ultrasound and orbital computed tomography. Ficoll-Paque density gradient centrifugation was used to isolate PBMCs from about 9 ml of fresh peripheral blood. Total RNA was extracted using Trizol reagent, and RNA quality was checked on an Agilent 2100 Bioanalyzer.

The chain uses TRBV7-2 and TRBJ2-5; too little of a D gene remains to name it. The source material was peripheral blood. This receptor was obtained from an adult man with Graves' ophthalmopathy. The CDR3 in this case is CASSRPRPQETQYF. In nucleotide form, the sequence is TGTGCCAGCAGCCGACCTAGGCCTCAAGAGACCCAGTACTTC.